Listed below are T cell receptor beta chains from one sample, sequenced in a study of shared clonotypes between healthy human individuals. Sequencing used immunoSEQ multiplex PCR; TCRdb keeps in-frame clones, though not all of them. The data contain a few hundred thousand clones, around 79% of them singletons. Input material: PBMCs. Receptors were obtained from a middle-aged woman in good health. Some clones in this sample may be carry-over from other donors' samples. The CDR3 runs from the conserved cysteine through the conserved F or W.

V,CDR3
TRBV6-5,CASIGDPYEQYF
TRBV2,CASSALAGGDEQFF
TRBV27,CATRDLSNTGELFF
TRBV2,CASSARQNYGYTF
TRBV19,CASSITGGAEAFF
TRBV13,CASSGGDTYEQYF
TRBV7-3,CASSQWGPGEADTQYF
TRBV9,CASSLRTDYTEAFF
TRBV11-2,CASSLGHRISSYEQYF
TRBV27,CASGGRDRGRFDEQYF
TRBV10-1,CASSEGGVGAVEQYF
TRBV18,CASSHYSSYEQYF
TRBV10-3,CAISGEGQGKYGYTF
TRBV7-8,CASSLVVRGEIAKNIQYF
TRBV11-2,CASSSLRDRAREQYF
TRBV7-2,CASSQHRGIDTQYF
TRBV2,CASSEAHREVYEQYF
TRBV9,CASSVGNLAAGTDTQYF
TRBV6-1,CASSLTTAEGETQYF
TRBV4-1,CASSGQGVNQPQHF
TRBV6-1,CASSDGLAGVYEQYF
TRBV29-1,CSGRMNLRAADTQYF
TRBV19,CASNRGLGGELFF
TRBV5-1,CASSSIVGQLNTEAFF
TRBV7-9,CASSLFDEQYF
TRBV11-2,CASSLGTGYAFF
TRBV15,CATSRAVREGEQFF
TRBV7-8,CASSLVPSGSSYNEQFF
TRBV2,CASKVDAAAYNEQFF
TRBV11-1,CASSSEGDGEQFF
TRBV6-5,CASSYPPEYNEQFF
TRBV28,CASRGAGIYEQYF
TRBV11-3,CASSSKADTQYF
TRBV7-3,CASSVDRSGANVLTF
TRBV4-2,CASSQDLAGRDIQYF
TRBV7-2,CASSLLRRTEAFF
TRBV7-9,CASSSQGTGVAFF
TRBV19,CASMRSSSTNEKLFF
TRBV27,CASSLTTQGTDTQYF
TRBV4-3,CASSQDVGVGDRGSYEQYF
TRBV27,CASSPPSYTEAFF
TRBV7-9,CASSSRDSGGPQHF
TRBV13,CASSSDRGLSPLHF
TRBV14,CASSQATLAGGNNEQFF
TRBV30,CAWEEGTNSPLHF
TRBV5-1,CASSLAGTSTDTQYF